Shown below are 11 T cell receptor beta chains from a single sample sequenced in a study of cytomegalovirus exposure and HLA in healthy donors. The PCR was carried out with 60 Vbeta primers and 13 Jbeta primers. The method was immunoSEQ multiplex PCR; TCRdb's version includes in-frame clones alone and lacks a portion of them. The table has 85,000 to 100,000 clones, 79% seen once. Material: PBMCs. Receptor source: a male donor in good health and CMV-seropositive.

V is TRBV19 and J is TRBJ1-1; D gene uncertain. Deletions cut 3 bases from V and 6 bases from J, with 11 bases between. Germline CDR1 and CDR2: LNHDA and SQIVND (reference sequence). This CDR3 region has 13 residues. CDR3 amino acids: CASSMGLRPEAFF. In DNA, the CDR3 is TGTGCCAGTAGTATGGGCCTTCGACCTGAAGCTTTCTTT. Full variable domain (rest looked up from reference TRBV19 and TRBJ1-1): DGGITQSPKYLFRKEGQNVTLSCEQNLNHDAMYWYRQDPGQGLRLIYYSQIVNDFQKGDIAEGYSVSREKKESFPLTVTSAQKNPTAFYLCASSMGLRPEAFFGQGTRLTVV.

The V call is TRBV4-2, the J call TRBJ1-5; 7 bases match TRBD1. Germline-derived CDR1 and CDR2 are LGHNA and YNFKEQ. V dropped 2 bases and J dropped 5; count of bases not matched to a gene: 9. This CDR3 is built from 16 residues. The CDR3 bases are TGTGCCAGCAGCCAACTGGGAGACAGGGAAGATCAGCCCCAGCATTTT. This encodes CASSQLGDREDQPQHF.

In this sample, this clone turned up once. The J gene is TRBJ2-3, the V gene TRBV7-2; 7 positions match TRBD2. Germline CDR1 and CDR2: SGHTA and FQGNSA. V dropped 1 base and J dropped 6; count of bases not matched to a gene: 4. CDR3 size: 14 residues. This CDR3 reads CASSLEGGTDTQYF. Written as DNA, the CDR3 is TGTGCCAGCAGCTTAGAGGGAGGGACGGATACGCAGTATTTT.

V is TRBV7-9 and J is TRBJ2-3, with 11 bases that match TRBD2. The J segment lost 4 bases and the V segment lost 5 bases, leaving 8 bases of the junction unmatched. This CDR3 region has 16 residues. CDR1 and CDR2 (germline): SEHNR, FQNEAQ (reference sequence). CDR3 residues: CASSAPSGGTADTQYF. The DNA of the CDR3 is TGTGCCAGCAGCGCCCCTAGCGGGGGGACCGCAGATACGCAGTATTTT.

The V and J genes are TRBV5-1 and TRBJ2-5; 15 nucleotides align to TRBD2. Germline V gene lookup returns CDR1 SGHRS and CDR2 YFSETQ. The CDR3 extends over 15 amino acids. The trim removed 4 bases at V and 2 bases at J, leaving 0 bases unmatched. CDR3: CASSGLAGGQETQYF. The CDR3 DNA follows: TGCGCCAGCAGCGGACTAGCGGGGGGGCAAGAGACCCAGTACTTC.

The gene calls are TRBV4-3 and TRBJ1-1; TRBD1 matches at 8 bases. Germline V CDR1 and CDR2: LGHNA, YSLEER. V dropped 4 bases and J dropped 5; count of bases not matched to a gene: 3. The CDR3 extends over 13 amino acids. As DNA, the CDR3 is TGCGCCAGCAGCCTACAGGGGGATACTGAAGCTTTCTTT. It is translated as CASSLQGDTEAFF.

J is TRBJ2-5 and V is TRBV30; 7 bases align to TRBD2. The V gene end was trimmed by 0 bases and the J gene end by 2 bases; junction bases not matched to a gene: 6. Germline assignment: CDR1 GTSNPN and CDR2 SVGIG (reference sequence). This CDR3 is 15 amino acids long. CDR3 nucleotides: TGTGCCTGGAGTGTACGGCGGGGGTGGCAAGAGACCCAGTACTTC. Its protein is CAWSVRRGWQETQYF.

The CDR3 sequence is CASSRGENTEAFF. The CDR3 bases are TGCGCCAGCAGCCGGGGAGAGAACACTGAAGCTTTCTTT. The chain combines TRBV5-1 with TRBJ1-1; no clear D gene. Germline V gives CDR1 SGHRS, CDR2 YFSETQ. V was clipped by 4 bases and J by 1 base, with 8 bases between them. The length of the CDR3 is 13 residues.

V and J are TRBV6-5 and TRBJ1-4; D remains ambiguous. V lost 10 bases, J lost 4 bases, and 13 bases lay in between. In germline, CDR1 is MNHEY, CDR2 SVGAGI. The CDR3 totals 13 residues. The DNA for the CDR3 is TGTGCCACTCGGAGAGGCTATAATGAAAAACTGTTTTTT. This translates into CATRRGYNEKLFF.

The chain employs TRBV5-1 and TRBJ1-1, with 10 bases matching TRBD1. CDR1 SGHRS and CDR2 YFSETQ come from the germline V gene. The CDR3 loop spans 16 amino acids. V shed 5 bases and J 4 bases; nucleotides not matched to a gene: 11. The CDR3 sequence: CASSLGDRTGGTEAFF. The CDR3 region has the DNA TGCGCCAGCAGTCTAGGGGATCGGACAGGGGGCACTGAAGCTTTCTTT.

The J gene is TRBJ1-6, the V gene TRBV30; no reliable D call. The germline CDR1 and CDR2 sequences are GTSNPN and SVGIG (reference sequence). V dropped 3 bases and J dropped 7 bases, with 10 bases sitting between them. The CDR3 extends over 13 amino acids. Here the CDR3 reads CAWRDTENSPLHF. The DNA for the CDR3 is TGTGCCTGGAGGGATACAGAGAATTCACCCCTCCACTTT.